Sequencing of this T cell receptor beta chain was carried out in a study of cytomegalovirus exposure and HLA in healthy donors. Study-level results: What was likely a sequencing artifact was a cluster of highly shared sequence variants. A later analysis found common viral pathogens apparently linked to several of the most significant clusters. It was reportedly the case that the classifier diagnosed cytomegalovirus status with high specificity and sensitivity.

At the time of sampling, donors were nominally healthy, though unrecorded immune exposures were likely. Both 60 Vbeta primers and 13 Jbeta primers went into the PCR. The table came from immunoSEQ multiplex PCR; TCRdb's copy has only in-frame clones and leaves some out. The sample consists of some 130,000 clones, around 70% of them appearing once. The V end was cut by 5 bases, the J end by 8 bases, with 12 bases between. From germline, CDR1 is LNHDA and CDR2 SQIVND (reference sequence). This CDR3 region has 12 residues. Notes on this clone: The antigen remains undetermined.

This clonotype originated in a man younger than 45 in good health and CMV-seropositive. This chain joins TRBV19 and TRBJ1-2; perhaps TRBD1 as D (5 bases). Material: PBMCs. DNA of the CDR3: TGTGCCAGTAGTTCCTGGGGCGTCGGCTACACCTTC. This sequence encodes CASSSWGVGYTF.